This T cell receptor beta chain was captured in a study of blood T cells in healthy people across ages. There were at least 5 micrograms of total RNA extracted from every sample. A sample-barcoded 5' primer and a J-beta primer mix were used in a second PCR of about 7 to 11 cycles. Every cDNA was tagged by a template-switch adaptor with 12 random nucleotides. Via MiXCR, TCRdb re-called the 5' RACE reads, giving one row per CDR3 protein. The sample yields some 1 million distinct CDR3 sequences, under 45% seen once. Trimming removed 8 bases at V and 2 bases at J, with 14 bases between. The length of the CDR3 is 14 residues. Germline-derived CDR1 and CDR2 are ENHRY and SYGVKD.

Sample: blood. This TCR was sampled from a woman in her sixties in good health. The chain links TRBV10-3 to TRBJ2-3; D is perhaps TRBD1 (6 bases). DNA for the CDR3: TGTGCCATCTCGGACAGACTCGACACAGATACGCAGTATTTT. As protein: CAISDRLDTDTQYF.